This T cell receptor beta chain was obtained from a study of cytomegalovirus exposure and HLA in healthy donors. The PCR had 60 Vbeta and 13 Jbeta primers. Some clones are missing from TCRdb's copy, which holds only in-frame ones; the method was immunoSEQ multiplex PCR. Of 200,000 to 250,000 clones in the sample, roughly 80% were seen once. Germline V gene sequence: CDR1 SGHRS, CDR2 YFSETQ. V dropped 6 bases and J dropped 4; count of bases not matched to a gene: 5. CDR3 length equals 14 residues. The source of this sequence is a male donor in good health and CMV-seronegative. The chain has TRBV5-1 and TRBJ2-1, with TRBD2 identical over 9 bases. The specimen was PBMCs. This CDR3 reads CASKKREVYNEQFF. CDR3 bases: TGCGCCAGCAAAAAGCGGGAGGTTTACAATGAGCAGTTCTTC.